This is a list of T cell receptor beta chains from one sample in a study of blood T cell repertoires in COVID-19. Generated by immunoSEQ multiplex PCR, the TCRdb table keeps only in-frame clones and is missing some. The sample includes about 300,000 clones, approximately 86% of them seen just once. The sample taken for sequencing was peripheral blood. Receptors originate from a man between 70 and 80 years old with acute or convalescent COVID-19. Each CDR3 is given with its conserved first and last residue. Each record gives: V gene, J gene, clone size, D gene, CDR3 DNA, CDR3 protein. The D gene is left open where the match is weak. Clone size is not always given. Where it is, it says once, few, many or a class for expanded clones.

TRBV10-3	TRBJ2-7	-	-	TGTGCGCCAAAGGGGGATAGTTGTTTCTTCTACGAGCAGTACTTC	CAPKGDSCFFYEQYF
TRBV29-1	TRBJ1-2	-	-	TGCAGCGGAGGGCCAAGGGATGATGGCTACACCTTC	CSGGPRDDGYTF
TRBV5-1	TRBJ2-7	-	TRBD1	TGCGCCAGCCATAAGGGGGTGGGACAGGGGACCCACGAGCAGTACTTC	CASHKGVGQGTHEQYF
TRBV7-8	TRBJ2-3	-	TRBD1	TGTGCCAGCAGCTTCCCAGGGGGCGCTAGGTCAGATACGCAGTATTTT	CASSFPGGARSDTQYF
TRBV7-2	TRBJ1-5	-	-	TGTGCCAGCAGCTTTTGGACAGCCAATCAGCCCCAGCATTTT	CASSFWTANQPQHF
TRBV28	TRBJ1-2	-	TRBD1	TGTGCCAGCAGTTTCGGGGACAGGGGGAGTATCTATGGCTACACCTTC	CASSFGDRGSIYGYTF
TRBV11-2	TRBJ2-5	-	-	TGTGCCAGCAGCTATCTGGTCACAACCGCCCCGGAGACCCAGTACTTC	CASSYLVTTAPETQYF
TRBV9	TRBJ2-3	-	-	TGTGCCAGCAGCGCGGGGGGCACAGATACGCAGTATTTT	CASSAGGTDTQYF
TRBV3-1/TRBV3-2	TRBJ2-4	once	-	TGTGCCAGCAGCCAAGTTGCGGGGAACCTTCAGTACTTC	CASSQVAGNLQYF
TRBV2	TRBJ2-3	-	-	TGTGCCAGCAGTGTCGACCAGGGGGGAGATACGCAGTATTTT	CASSVDQGGDTQYF
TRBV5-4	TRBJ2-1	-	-	TGTGCCAGCAGCCTCAAAACTAGCACTCTTGCTTCCAATGAGCAGTTCTTC	CASSLKTSTLASNEQFF
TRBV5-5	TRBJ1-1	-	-	TGTGCCAGCAGCCTCGCCCCCGGGGGGTCCTGGGGGACTGAAGCTTTCTTT	CASSLAPGGSWGTEAFF
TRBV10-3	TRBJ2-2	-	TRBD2	TGTGCCATCAAGAAAGCGGGGCGAAACACCGGGGAGCTGTTTTTT	CAIKKAGRNTGELFF
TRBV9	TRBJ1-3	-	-	TGTGCCAGCAGCGTAGGAGACAGGGGAAACACCATATATTTT	CASSVGDRGNTIYF
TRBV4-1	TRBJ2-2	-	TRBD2	TGCGCCAGCAGCCAAGTCGGGGGGACCGGGGAGCTGTTTTTT	CASSQVGGTGELFF
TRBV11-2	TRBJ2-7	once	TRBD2	TGTGCCAGCAGCTTAGTTCTAGCGGCCGGTCCTTACGAGCAGTACTTC	CASSLVLAAGPYEQYF
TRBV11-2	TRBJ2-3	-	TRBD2	TGTGCCAGCAGCTTATACACGGGAGGCGACACAGATACGCAGTATTTT	CASSLYTGGDTDTQYF
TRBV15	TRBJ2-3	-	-	TGTGCCACCAGCAGAGGAACCGACAGGAGCACAGATACGCAGTATTTT	CATSRGTDRSTDTQYF
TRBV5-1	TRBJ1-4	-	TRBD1	TGCGCCAGCAGCCCGGGACAGGGAACTAATGAAAAACTGTTTTTT	CASSPGQGTNEKLFF
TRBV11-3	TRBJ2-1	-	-	TGTGCCAGCAGCTCACAGAATGGGGGGTACAATGAGCAGTTCTTC	CASSSQNGGYNEQFF